This TCR beta chain emerged from a study of blood T cell repertoires in COVID-19. Profiling relied on immunoSEQ multiplex PCR, and the TCRdb table lists in-frame clones only, not all of them. The data show approximately 440,000 clones, 87% seen once. Sequencing input: PBMCs or T cells enriched from blood (not recorded which). This clonotype was sampled from a woman aged 18-35 years who had recovered from COVID-19.

CDR3: CASTGGGAVNEQFF. In DNA, the CDR3 is TGTGCCAGCACCGGCGGGGGGGCCGTCAATGAGCAGTTCTTC. The chain couples TRBV2 to TRBJ2-1; TRBD2 matches 9 bases. The germline CDR1 and CDR2 sequences are SNHLY and FYNNEI. The V gene end was trimmed by 7 bases and the J gene end by 6 bases; junction bases not matched to a gene: 7. The length of the CDR3 is 14 residues.